This entry is about one T cell receptor beta chain. Its antigen is not yet known. No much larger clone exists at a distance of one base, and base qualities are not known. Donors were healthy HIV-negative adults with no recently reported acute infections or vaccinations. Only Caucasian adults living in Nashville, Tennessee, USA were represented among the donors. CD4+ T cells were enriched by magnetic negative selection, after which naive cells were positively selected on CD45RA and the negative fraction was taken as the memory subset. Blood was collected by leukapheresis, and PBMCs were isolated by Ficoll-Histopaque density gradient centrifugation and then cryopreserved in liquid nitrogen vapor phase. Analytical flow cytometry was used to check the purity and quantity of each magnetically sorted T cell population. Genomic DNA was isolated from each sorted fraction and quantified by UV absorbance on a Nanodrop 2000c.

The entry originates in a study of shared clonotypes between healthy human individuals (dated by TCRdb to the early 2020s). Broadly, across the study: A couple of women and a few men aged 18 to 49 years were included in the cohort. Libraries were prepared and TCR repertoires were sequenced by different laboratories using diverse techniques, in order to increase sequencing depth and limit assay-specific biases. To estimate repertoire size and how much clonotype sharing occurs between individuals, the study deeply sequenced the blood TCR repertoires of about five healthy adults. Leukapheresis yielded between about 0.8 and 8.9 billion PBMCs per donor. For each donor, CD4 naive and CD4 memory were each given three plates, CD8 naive was given two plates, and CD8 memory was given one plate.

Results the study describes overall, beyond this receptor: Incomplete sequencing was indicated by rarefaction of sorted-subset datasets, despite the large sequencing depth. Sharing across a handful of donors was observed for approximately 5% of naive CD4, around 3.5% of naive CD8, 2% to 2.5% of memory CD4, and 0.4% of memory CD8 clonotypes. Estimated clonotype richness was generally larger for naive than for memory subsets. Pairwise subsampling indicated that sequencing depth was expected to affect the degree of clonotype sharing among donors. Because the study included only a small number of donors, the genetic and exposure-history diversity represented was limited. Compared with non-shared clonotypes, clonotypes shared by all four sorted-subset donors had higher generation probabilities. Sampling was limited to blood, and TCR repertoires in tissue likely differ from TCR repertoires in blood.

Using the deep immunoSEQ assay, multiplex PCR amplified TCR CDR3 regions from genomic DNA. Genomic DNA extracted from each cell subset was distributed evenly over all wells of several immunoSEQ 96-well plates, and each plate served as one replicate. Each replicate PCR for sorted subsets received approximately 220 ng genomic DNA, equal to about 30,000 T cell genomes. Purified libraries were measured with a Qubit 3.0 fluorometer, size-checked on a Bioanalyzer 2100, and measured again with the KAPA Library Quantification kit. A separate single-read 150-cycle Illumina NextSeq 550 flow cell was used to sequence each immunoSEQ 96-well plate. Turning to the authors' computational methods: Because the immunoSEQ output held only junctional sequences and lacked quality scores, the filtering could not match the filtering applied to full-length reads. Sequences were annotated with PyIR, a Python wrapper for IgBLAST v1.9, and V/J genes and CDR3 were assigned using IMGT germline references. Reads were filtered out if the reads had weak V/J assignments (E-value above 1e-6), no CDR3, stop codons, out-of-frame junctions, or ambiguous translated residues. A V3J clonotype was defined by an identical inferred V gene, J gene, and CDR3 amino acid sequence. Percentage overlap between repertoires was computed as shared unique clonotypes divided by the size of the smaller repertoire. RTK rarefaction, the Chao1 estimator, and Recon v2.1 estimates of unobserved clonotypes were used to assess repertoire richness. For all TCRbeta clonotypes obtained by the gDNA method from a few donors, generation probabilities were computed with OLGA. Imported from immuneACCESS, the table was reduced by TCRdb to in-frame sequences with V and J called. These copies leave out some clones; in studies compared against another copy, an unresolved V gene accounts for under half, and the cause of the remainder is not known. That table is the source of V, J and clone size, and D and trimming were worked out from the DNA. The sample contains some 1,400,000 clones, roughly 96% of them found a single time. Roughly 1.2% of the sample goes to the ten largest clones.

The sample taken for sequencing was naive CD4+ T cells sorted from blood. What this sample's cell subset or site label stands for: CD45RA+ positively selected. The TCR was taken from a man aged 25 to 40 in good health.

The sequence in DNA is TGTGCCAGCAGTCGCGACAGGGCCCGGTGGCCCCAGCATTTT. Its translation is CASSRDRARWPQHF. The V and J genes are TRBV28 and TRBJ1-5; 7 middle bases align to TRBD1. Taken from cysteine to phenylalanine, the CDR3 has 14 residues. Only the CDR3 DNA stays, 42 bases, in frame from base 1. V is cut back by 5 bases and J by 9 bases, with 10 bases in the junction unmatched. CDR1 MDHEN and CDR2 SYDVKM are derived from the germline V gene.